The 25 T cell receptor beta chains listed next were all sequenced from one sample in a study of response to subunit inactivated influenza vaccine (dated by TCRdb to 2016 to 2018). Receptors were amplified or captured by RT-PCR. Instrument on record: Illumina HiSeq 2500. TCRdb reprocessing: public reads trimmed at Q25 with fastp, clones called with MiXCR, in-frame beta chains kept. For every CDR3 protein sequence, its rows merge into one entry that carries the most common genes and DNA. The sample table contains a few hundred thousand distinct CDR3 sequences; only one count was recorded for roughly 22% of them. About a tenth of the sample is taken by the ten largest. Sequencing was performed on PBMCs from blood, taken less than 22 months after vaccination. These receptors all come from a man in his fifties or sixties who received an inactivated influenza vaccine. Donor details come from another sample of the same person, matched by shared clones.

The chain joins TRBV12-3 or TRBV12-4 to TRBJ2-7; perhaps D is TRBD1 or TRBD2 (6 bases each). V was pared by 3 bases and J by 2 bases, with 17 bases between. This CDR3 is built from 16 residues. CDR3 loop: CASSFVGGRFTYEQYF. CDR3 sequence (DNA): TGTGCCAGCAGTTTCGTTGGGGGGCGATTCACCTACGAGCAGTACTTC.

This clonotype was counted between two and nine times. This chain's CDR3 is CASRGVNTEAFF. The CDR3 nucleotides read TGTGCCAGCAGAGGGGTGAACACTGAAGCTTTCTTT. This sequence joins TRBV6-6 and TRBJ1-1; a possible D gene is TRBD1 (5 bases). The CDR3 runs to 12 residues. V dropped 6 bases and J dropped 0 bases, with 5 bases sitting between them. Germline V gene data show CDR1 as MNHNY and CDR2 as SVGAGI (reference sequence).

CDR3 region: CASRLTAHTEAFF. For the CDR3, the DNA is TGTGCCAGCAGACTGACAGCGCACACTGAAGCTTTCTTT. The chain couples TRBV6-1 to TRBJ1-1; possibly TRBD1 for D (5 bases). Between the trimmed V and J ends, which lost 6 bases and 3 bases, there was a span of 11 bases. The germline V gene encodes CDR1 MNHNS and CDR2 SASEGT. The CDR3 has 13 residues.

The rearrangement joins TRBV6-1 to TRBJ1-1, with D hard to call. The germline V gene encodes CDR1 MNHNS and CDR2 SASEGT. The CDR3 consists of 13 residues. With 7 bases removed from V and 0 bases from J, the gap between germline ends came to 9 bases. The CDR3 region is CASTSRMNTEAFF. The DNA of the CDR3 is TGTGCCAGCACGTCACGGATGAACACTGAAGCTTTCTTT.

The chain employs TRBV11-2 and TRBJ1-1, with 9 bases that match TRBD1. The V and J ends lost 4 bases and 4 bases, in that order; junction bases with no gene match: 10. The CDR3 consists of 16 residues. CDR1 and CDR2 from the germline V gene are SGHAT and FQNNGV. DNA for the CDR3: TGTGCCAGCAGCTCCCTCCGGGACAGGGATGCCACTGAAGCTTTCTTT. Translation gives CASSSLRDRDATEAFF.

As DNA, the CDR3 is TGCGCCAGCAGTGAGCCATACAGAATCGGCGGCGCCTACGAGCAGTACTTC. It translates to CASSEPYRIGGAYEQYF. The chain has TRBV10-2 and TRBJ2-7; the D is unclear. Germline CDR1 WSHSY, CDR2 SAAADI. V gave up 2 bases and J gave up 2 bases, with 19 bases separating them. The CDR3 covers 17 residues.

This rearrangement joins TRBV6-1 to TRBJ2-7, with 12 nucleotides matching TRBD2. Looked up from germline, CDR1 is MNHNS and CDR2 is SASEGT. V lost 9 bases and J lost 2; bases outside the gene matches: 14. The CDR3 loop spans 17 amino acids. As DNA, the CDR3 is TGTGCCAGTCGTGCCGGGACTAGCGGGCGCTTTCCCTACGAGCAGTACTTC. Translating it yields CASRAGTSGRFPYEQYF.

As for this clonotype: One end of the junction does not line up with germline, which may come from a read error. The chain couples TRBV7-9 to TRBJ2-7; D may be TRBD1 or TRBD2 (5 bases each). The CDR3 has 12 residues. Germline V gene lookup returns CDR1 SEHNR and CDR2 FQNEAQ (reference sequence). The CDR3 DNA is TGTGCCAGCGCCGGGGCCGCCTACGAGCGGTACTTC. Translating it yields CASAGAAYERYF.

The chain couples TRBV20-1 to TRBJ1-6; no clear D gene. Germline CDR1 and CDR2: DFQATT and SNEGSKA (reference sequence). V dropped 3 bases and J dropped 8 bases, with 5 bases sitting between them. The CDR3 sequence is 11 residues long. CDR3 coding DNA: TGCAGTGCTAGTATCGATTCACCCCTCCACTTT. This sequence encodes CSASIDSPLHF.

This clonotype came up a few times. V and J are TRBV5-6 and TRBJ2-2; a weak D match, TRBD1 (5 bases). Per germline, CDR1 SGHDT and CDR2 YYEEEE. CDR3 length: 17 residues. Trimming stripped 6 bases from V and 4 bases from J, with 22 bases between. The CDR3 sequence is CASNLSPGRVVTGELFF. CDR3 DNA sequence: TGTGCCAGCAACCTCTCACCGGGCAGGGTGGTCACCGGGGAGCTGTTTTTT.

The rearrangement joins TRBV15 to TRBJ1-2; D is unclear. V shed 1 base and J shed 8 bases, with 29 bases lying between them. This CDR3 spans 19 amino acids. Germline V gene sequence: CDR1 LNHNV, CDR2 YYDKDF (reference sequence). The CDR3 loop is CATSRALLDNLGSLGGYTF. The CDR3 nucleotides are TGTGCCACCAGCAGAGCGCTCCTCGACAATCTTGGGAGTCTAGGAGGCTACACCTTC.

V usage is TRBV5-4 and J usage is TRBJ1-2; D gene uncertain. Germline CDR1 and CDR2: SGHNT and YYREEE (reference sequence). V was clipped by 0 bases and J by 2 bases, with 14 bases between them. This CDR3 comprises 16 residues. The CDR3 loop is CASSLGAADLNYGYTF. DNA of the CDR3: TGTGCCAGCAGCTTGGGGGCAGCTGACCTGAACTATGGCTACACCTTC.

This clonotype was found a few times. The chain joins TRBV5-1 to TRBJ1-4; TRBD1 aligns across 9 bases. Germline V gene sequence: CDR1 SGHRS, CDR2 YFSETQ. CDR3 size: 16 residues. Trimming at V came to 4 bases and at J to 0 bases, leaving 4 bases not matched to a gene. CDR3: CASSRDRVPTNEKLFF. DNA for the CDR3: TGCGCCAGCAGCCGGGACAGGGTACCAACTAATGAAAAACTGTTTTTT.

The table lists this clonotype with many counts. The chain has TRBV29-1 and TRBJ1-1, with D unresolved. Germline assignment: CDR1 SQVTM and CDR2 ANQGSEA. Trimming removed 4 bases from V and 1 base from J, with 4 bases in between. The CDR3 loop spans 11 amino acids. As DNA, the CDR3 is TGCAGCGTTGGAGCGAACACTGAAGCTTTCTTT. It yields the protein CSVGANTEAFF.

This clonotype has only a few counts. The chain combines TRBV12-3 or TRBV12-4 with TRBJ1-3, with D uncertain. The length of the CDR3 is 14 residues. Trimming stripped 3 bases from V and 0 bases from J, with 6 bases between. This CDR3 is CASSLSASGNTIYF. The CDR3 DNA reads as TGTGCCAGCAGTTTGTCTGCCTCTGGAAACACCATATATTTT.

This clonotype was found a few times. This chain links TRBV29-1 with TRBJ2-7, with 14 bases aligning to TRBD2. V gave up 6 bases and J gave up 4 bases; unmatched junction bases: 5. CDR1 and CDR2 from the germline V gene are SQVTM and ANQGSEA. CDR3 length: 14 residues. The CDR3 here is CSVTGLAGVYEQYF. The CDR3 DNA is TGCAGCGTCACGGGACTAGCGGGAGTGTACGAGCAGTACTTC.

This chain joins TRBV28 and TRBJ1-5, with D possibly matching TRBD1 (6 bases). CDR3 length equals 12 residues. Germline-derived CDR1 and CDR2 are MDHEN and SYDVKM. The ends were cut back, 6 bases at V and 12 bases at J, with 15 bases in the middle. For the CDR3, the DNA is TGTGCCAGCAGACCATACAGGGACAACCAGCATTTT. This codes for CASRPYRDNQHF.

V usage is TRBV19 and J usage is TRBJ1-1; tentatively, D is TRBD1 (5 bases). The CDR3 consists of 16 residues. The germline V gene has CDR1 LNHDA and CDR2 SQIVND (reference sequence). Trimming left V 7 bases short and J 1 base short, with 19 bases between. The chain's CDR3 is CASNMRKGDGNTEAFF. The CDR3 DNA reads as TGTGCCAGTAATATGAGAAAAGGGGACGGGAACACTGAAGCTTTCTTT.

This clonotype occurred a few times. The CDR3 reads CATSEGSGATNEKLFF. The CDR3 nucleotides are TGTGCCACCAGTGAGGGATCAGGCGCAACTAATGAAAAACTGTTTTTT. This chain joins TRBV24-1 and TRBJ1-4; D is unresolved. This CDR3 region has 16 residues. With 4 bases removed from V and 0 bases from J, the gap between germline ends came to 11 bases. Germline V gives CDR1 KGHDR, CDR2 SFDVKD.

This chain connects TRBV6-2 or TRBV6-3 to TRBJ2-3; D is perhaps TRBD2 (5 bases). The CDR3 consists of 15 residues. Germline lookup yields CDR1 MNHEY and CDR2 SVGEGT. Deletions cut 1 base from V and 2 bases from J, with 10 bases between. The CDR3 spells CASSYFAGDTDTQYF. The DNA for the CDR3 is TGTGCCAGCAGTTACTTTGCGGGCGACACAGATACGCAGTATTTT.

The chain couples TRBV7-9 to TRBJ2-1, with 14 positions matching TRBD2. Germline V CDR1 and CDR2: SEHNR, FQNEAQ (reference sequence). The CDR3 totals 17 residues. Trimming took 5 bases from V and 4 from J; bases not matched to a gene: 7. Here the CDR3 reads CASSMGLAGEIYNEQFF. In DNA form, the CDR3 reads TGTGCCAGCAGCATGGGACTAGCGGGGGAGATATACAATGAGCAGTTCTTC.

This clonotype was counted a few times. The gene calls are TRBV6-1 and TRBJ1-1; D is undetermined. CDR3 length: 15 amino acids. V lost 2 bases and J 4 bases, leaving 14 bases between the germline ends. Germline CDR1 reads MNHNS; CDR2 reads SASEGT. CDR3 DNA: TGTGCCAGCAGTGAATTTGGTTCCCGGAGCACTGAAGCTTTCTTT. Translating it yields CASSEFGSRSTEAFF.

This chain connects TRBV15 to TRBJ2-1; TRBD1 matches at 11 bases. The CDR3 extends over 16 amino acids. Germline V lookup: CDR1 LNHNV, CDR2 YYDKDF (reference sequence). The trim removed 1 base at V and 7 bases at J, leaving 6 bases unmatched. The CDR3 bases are TGTGCCACCAGCAGAGTTCTCGGACAGGGGGCGAATGAGCAGTTCTTC. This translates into CATSRVLGQGANEQFF.

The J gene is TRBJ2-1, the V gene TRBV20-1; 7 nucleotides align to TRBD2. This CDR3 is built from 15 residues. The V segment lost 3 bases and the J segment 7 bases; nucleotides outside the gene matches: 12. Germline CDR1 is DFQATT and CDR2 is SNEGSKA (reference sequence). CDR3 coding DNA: TGCAGTGCTAGGTTGACTAGCAGGAGAAGAAATGAGCAGTTCTTC. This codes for CSARLTSRRRNEQFF.

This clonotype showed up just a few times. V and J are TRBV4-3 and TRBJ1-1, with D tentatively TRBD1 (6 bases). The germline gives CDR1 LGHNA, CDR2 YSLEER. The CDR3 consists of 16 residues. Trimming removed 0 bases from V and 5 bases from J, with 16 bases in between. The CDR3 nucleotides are TGCGCCAGCAGCCAAGATCTCGCGGGGGCGCGGACTGAAGCTTTCTTT. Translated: CASSQDLAGARTEAFF.